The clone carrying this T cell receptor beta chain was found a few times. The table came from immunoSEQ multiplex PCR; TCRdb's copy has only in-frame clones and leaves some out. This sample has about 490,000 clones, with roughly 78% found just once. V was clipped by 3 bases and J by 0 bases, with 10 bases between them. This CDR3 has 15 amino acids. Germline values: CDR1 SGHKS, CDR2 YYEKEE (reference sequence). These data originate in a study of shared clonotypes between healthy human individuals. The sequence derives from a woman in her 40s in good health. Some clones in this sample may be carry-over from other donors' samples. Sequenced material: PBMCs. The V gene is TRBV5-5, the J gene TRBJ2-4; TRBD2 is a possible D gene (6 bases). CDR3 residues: CASSSYGGAKNIQYF. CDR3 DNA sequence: TGTGCCAGCAGCTCATACGGGGGAGCCAAAAACATTCAGTACTTC.